These 11 T cell receptor beta chains came from one sample sequenced in a study of human T cells and chemical hapten exposure. TCRdb redid the calling of the RACE reads with MiXCR, one entry per CDR3 protein. The table lists some 79,000 distinct CDR3 sequences, roughly a tenth of them singletons. This sample's time point: patch test 2, 6 weeks after DPC sensitization. This sample's treatment: therapeutic diphenylcyclopropenone sensitization with weekly scalp DPC. Material: whole blood, obtained in connection with sensitization to the hapten diphenylcyclopropenone (DPC). The origin of the receptors is a woman aged 50 to 60 with alopecia areata. Some clones in this sample may be carry-over from other donors' samples.

This clonotype was seen ten or more times. CDR3 bases: TGCAGCGTTGACCCTCCCCAGCGGGAGCGCCAGAATGAGCAGTTCTTC. Residues: CSVDPPQRERQNEQFF. This chain connects TRBV29-1 to TRBJ2-1; 8 bases are a match to TRBD2. Germline CDR1 SQVTM, CDR2 ANQGSEA. This CDR3 contains 16 residues. The trim removed 3 bases at V and 7 bases at J, leaving 14 bases unmatched.

The CDR3 coding sequence is TGTGCCGCCGGAGTTGCAGCCAAAAACATTCAGTACTTC. This translates into CAAGVAAKNIQYF. This chain links TRBV28 with TRBJ2-4; no reliable D call. CDR3 length: 13 amino acids. CDR1 MDHEN and CDR2 SYDVKM come from the germline V gene. Trimming stripped 11 bases from V and 0 bases from J, with 11 bases between.

This clonotype was observed a handful of times. This chain joins TRBV6-5 and TRBJ2-2; possible D gene TRBD1, 6 bases. The CDR3 has 14 amino acids. V was cut by 8 bases and J by 0 bases, with 10 bases left in between. Germline V gene sequence: CDR1 MNHEY, CDR2 SVGAGI. The CDR3 reads CASFRTANTGELFF. DNA for the CDR3: TGTGCCAGCTTTCGGACAGCGAACACCGGGGAGCTGTTTTTT.

This clonotype has just a few counts. This rearrangement joins TRBV18 to TRBJ2-1; perhaps TRBD1 as D (5 bases). With 4 bases removed from V and 2 bases from J, the gap between germline ends came to 12 bases. This CDR3 is built from 15 residues. The germline V gene has CDR1 KGHSH and CDR2 LQKENI. CDR3 nucleotides: TGTGCCAGCTCACTTGTCGCAGGGACCTACAATGAGCAGTTCTTC. Protein sequence: CASSLVAGTYNEQFF.

This chain joins TRBV10-3 and TRBJ2-2, with D maybe TRBD1 (6 bases). V shed 0 bases and J shed 2 bases, with 13 bases lying between them. This CDR3 has 17 amino acids. From germline, CDR1 is ENHRY and CDR2 SYGVKD. The CDR3 region has the DNA TGTGCCATCAGTGAGTCGGGGGCATTAGCCAACACCGGGGAGCTGTTTTTT. This gives the protein CAISESGALANTGELFF.

This clonotype was counted between two and nine times. The V gene is TRBV12-3 or TRBV12-4, the J gene TRBJ2-4, with 8 positions matching TRBD2. This CDR3 has 14 amino acids. The ends lost 6 bases at V and 6 bases at J; junction bases unmatched: 7. The CDR3 region is CASSRSGGGNIQYF. The CDR3 region has the DNA TGTGCCAGCAGCCGCAGCGGGGGAGGAAACATTCAGTACTTC.

Ten or more counts support this clonotype. J is TRBJ2-7 and V is TRBV7-4; 11 nucleotides match TRBD2. V dropped 1 base and J dropped 0; count of bases not matched to a gene: 8. This CDR3 comprises 18 residues. Germline V lookup: CDR1 SGHVT, CDR2 SQSDAQ. CDR3 DNA sequence: TGTGCCAGCAGCTTAGTTATCACTAGCGGGAGCCCCTCCTACGAGCAGTACTTC. Amino acid sequence: CASSLVITSGSPSYEQYF.

The chain joins TRBV7-2 to TRBJ1-5; a possible D gene is TRBD1 (6 bases). The CDR3 covers 15 residues. CDR1 is SGHTA, CDR2 FQGNSA, per germline. Trimming shortened V by 2 bases and J by 3 bases, and 11 bases separated the two germline ends. This CDR3 is CASSLSRGNNQPQHF. In DNA, the CDR3 is TGTGCCAGCAGCTTAAGCAGGGGAAACAATCAGCCCCAGCATTTT.

The chain combines TRBV12-3 or TRBV12-4 with TRBJ1-5; D is perhaps TRBD1 (5 bases). V lost 6 bases to trimming and J lost 3 bases, with 15 bases between them. The CDR3 is 15 amino acids. CDR3 region: CASRLGHLINQPQHF. The CDR3 DNA sequence: TGTGCCAGCAGGCTGGGGCATCTCATCAATCAGCCCCAGCATTTT.

This clonotype was counted many times. This chain joins TRBV12-3 or TRBV12-4 and TRBJ2-4; 9 bases map to TRBD2. The length of the CDR3 is 18 residues. Trimming cost V 6 bases and J 0 bases; bases outside gene matches: 12. The CDR3 protein is CASSDSASGTLAKNIQYF. For the CDR3, the DNA is TGTGCCAGCAGCGATAGTGCTAGCGGGACACTAGCCAAAAACATTCAGTACTTC.

This clonotype was detected only a few times. The J gene is TRBJ1-1, the V gene TRBV29-1; no clear D. Trimming took 7 bases from V and 1 from J, leaving 7 bases between them. There are 11 residues in the CDR3. Germline assignment: CDR1 SQVTM and CDR2 ANQGSEA. The CDR3 bases are TGCAGCGGGACGGCGAACACTGAAGCTTTCTTT. It encodes CSGTANTEAFF.